This T cell receptor beta chain was profiled in a study of tumor-infiltrating lymphocytes in primary liver carcinoma. About the research overall: Patients were both men and women, whose ages ran from 30 to 69 years.

From unsorted bulk tissue weighing about 17-30 mg, DNA and RNA were co-extracted. Surgeons resected the patients' primary liver carcinomas. Study-wide points: Lesser overlap characterized tumor-adjacent and tumor-blood pairs relative to tumor region pairs. Blood trailed tumors significantly in top-250-clone fraction (p = 0.039).

This clonotype has a count of ten or more. The antigen is undetermined. Production of TCR beta cDNA used roughly 500 ng total RNA together with a constant-region primer. Three nested multiplex PCR rounds, a slightly modified ARM-PCR, produced the libraries for TCR beta. Primers for the first two PCR rounds were TRBV1-TRBV30 forward primers and a C-beta reverse primer (10 cycles per round). TCRdb re-called the multiplex PCR reads with MiXCR, one entry per CDR3 protein. The table has just under 95,000 distinct CDR3 sequences, less than 75% seen once. V trimming: 7 bases; J trimming: 5 bases; junction bases outside the gene matches: 8. The CDR3 spans 15 residues. Germline V gene lookup returns CDR1 MNHEY and CDR2 SVGEGT.

The chain recombines TRBV6-2 or TRBV6-3 with TRBJ2-2; 9 nucleotides match TRBD1. The clonotype comes from a middle-aged man with primary liver carcinoma and hepatitis B virus infection. What was sequenced was tumor-adjacent normal liver tissue. The CDR3 bases are TGTGCCAGCACCTTACAGGGGGCGGAAACCGGGGAGCTGTTTTTT. This gives the protein CASTLQGAETGELFF.